Given below is one T cell receptor beta chain in context. The sample comes from a study of long-term antiretroviral therapy in people with HIV. immunoSEQ v3.0 was run at survey level. Only in-frame clones appear in the TCRdb table, and some are missing; sequencing was by immunoSEQ multiplex PCR. The sample includes approximately 23,000 clones, roughly 84% seen only once; the top ten take 4.3%. Germline V gives CDR1 SNHLY, CDR2 FYNNEI. The CDR3 length is 15 residues. The V gene lost 6 bases and the J gene lost 0 bases, with 14 bases spanning the gap. This material consisted of unsorted PBMCs, taken 5.9 years after starting antiretroviral therapy. The chain carries TRBV2 and TRBJ1-1, with D tentatively TRBD1 (5 bases). This sequence was found in a man aged 30 to 39 with HIV. The CDR3 sequence: CASRPGPFMNTEAFF. In DNA form, the CDR3 reads TGTGCCAGCAGGCCGGGGCCATTTATGAACACTGAAGCTTTCTTT.